A single T cell receptor beta chain is shown here with its context. The antigen is not known. Germline loops: CDR1 SEHNR, CDR2 FQNEAQ (reference sequence). Trimming pared 8 bases from V and 5 bases from J, leaving 9 bases between. The CDR3 extends over 11 amino acids. Each sorted fraction was over 95% pure. These data are taken from a study of beta chain features in type 1 diabetes. General observations from the study: For TCRB rearrangement, an influence of HLA type remained unresolved here. Using cDNA template may skew counts toward highly expressing activated cells. Amplification by PCR could prefer shorter templates, with the same effect in patients and controls.

Expressed TCRB transcripts got sequenced, as all isolated RNA was reverse transcribed. The table came from immunoSEQ multiplex PCR; TCRdb's copy has only in-frame clones and leaves some out. The repertoire holds around 160,000 clones, with 40% to 55% as singletons. Sequenced sample: Tregs from blood. The receptor's source is a man in his late teens or twenties in good health. The chain uses TRBV7-9 and TRBJ2-5; D ambiguous. The CDR3 DNA sequence: TGTGCCAGCGCCCTGCGGGAGACCCAGTACTTC. Translating gives CASALRETQYF.